This TCR beta chain comes out of a study of blood T cell repertoires in COVID-19. About the research overall: The samples span acute and convalescent COVID-19 from the United States, Italy and Spain. PBMCs, B-cell-depleted T cells, or T cells were the source of the cDNA or gDNA that made up the material.

The CDR3 is 14 residues long. CDR1 SGDLS and CDR2 YYNGEE come from the germline V gene. V shed 1 base and J shed 10 bases, with 12 bases lying between them. Per the original methods: Estimation of nucleated cell counts was performed using reference gene primer amplification. Libraries were prepared by immunoSEQ multiplex PCR; TCRdb keeps only in-frame clonotypes and omits some of them. D and trimming were read from the DNA, whereas the V and J calls and clone size are those reported in that table. The repertoire holds under 350,000 clones, with 83% as singletons. This receptor was taken from a woman aged 50 to 65 who had recovered from COVID-19. Sequencing input: peripheral blood. This chain joins TRBV9 and TRBJ1-6; D perhaps matches TRBD1 (6 bases). The CDR3 DNA is TGTGCCAGCAGCGTATTACAGGGTAGCTCACCCCTCCACTTT. Translation: CASSVLQGSSPLHF.